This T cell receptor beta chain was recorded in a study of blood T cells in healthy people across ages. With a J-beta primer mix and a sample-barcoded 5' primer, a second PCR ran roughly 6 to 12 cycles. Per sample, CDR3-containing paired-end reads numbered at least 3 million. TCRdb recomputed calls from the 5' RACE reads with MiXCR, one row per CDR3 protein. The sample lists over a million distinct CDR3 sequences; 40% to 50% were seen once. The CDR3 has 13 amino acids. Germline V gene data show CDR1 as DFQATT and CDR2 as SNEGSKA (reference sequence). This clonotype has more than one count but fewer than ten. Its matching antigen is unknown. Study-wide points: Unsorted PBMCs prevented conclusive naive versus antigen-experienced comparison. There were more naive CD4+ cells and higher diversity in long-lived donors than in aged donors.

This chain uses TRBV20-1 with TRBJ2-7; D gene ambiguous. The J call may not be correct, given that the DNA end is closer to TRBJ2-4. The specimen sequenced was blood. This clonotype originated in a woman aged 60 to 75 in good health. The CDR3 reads CSAPPNSGNIQYF. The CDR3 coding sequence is TGCAGTGCACCGCCCAACAGTGGGAACATTCAGTACTTC.